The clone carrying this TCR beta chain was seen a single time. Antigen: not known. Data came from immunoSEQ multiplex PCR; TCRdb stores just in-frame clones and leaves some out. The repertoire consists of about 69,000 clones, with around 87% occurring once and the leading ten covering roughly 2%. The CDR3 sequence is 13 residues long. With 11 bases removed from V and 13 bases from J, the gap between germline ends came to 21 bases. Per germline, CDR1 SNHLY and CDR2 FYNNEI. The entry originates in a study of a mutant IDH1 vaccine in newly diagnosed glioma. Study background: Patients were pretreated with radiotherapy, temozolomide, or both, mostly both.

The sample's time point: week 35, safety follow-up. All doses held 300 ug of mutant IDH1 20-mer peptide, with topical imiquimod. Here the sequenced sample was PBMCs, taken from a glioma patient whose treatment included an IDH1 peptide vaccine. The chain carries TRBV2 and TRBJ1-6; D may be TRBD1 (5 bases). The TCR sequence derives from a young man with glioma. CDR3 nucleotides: TGTGCCGGGACGGGATATCAAACTGGGCCCCTCCACTTT. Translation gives CAGTGYQTGPLHF.